This T cell receptor (beta chain) was sequenced for a study of blood T cell repertoires in COVID-19. Only a few counts were recorded for this clone. In germline, CDR1 is DFQATT, CDR2 SNEGSKA (reference sequence). V lost 3 bases and J lost 0; bases outside the gene matches: 6. CDR3 length equals 15 residues. Per the study methods: Researchers report that nucleated cell counts were estimated from reference gene primer amplification. The data were produced by immunoSEQ multiplex PCR, yet TCRdb's version contains in-frame clones alone and is incomplete. V and J calls and clone size come straight from that table; D and trimming were deduced from the DNA. The table lists under 300,000 clones, about 85% of them singletons.

Input material: peripheral blood. This receptor was taken from a man aged 18 to 30 with active or convalescent COVID-19. The V call is TRBV20-1, the J call TRBJ2-5; TRBD1 matches 8 bases. In DNA, the CDR3 is TGCAGTGCTAGTCCGGGACAGGCGTACCAAGAGACCCAGTACTTC. Encoded protein: CSASPGQAYQETQYF.